This TCR beta chain was sequenced in a study of T cell repertoires in cytomegalovirus infection. Turning to the study itself: Indicated by public TCR beta signatures were CMV infection and matching HLA type.

This clonotype showed up many times. What it binds is not known. With 6 bases removed from V and 7 bases from J, the gap between germline ends came to 9 bases. CDR1 ENHRY and CDR2 SYGVKD come from the germline V gene. This CDR3 comprises 11 residues. Overall study findings and caveats: CMV-specific TCR beta clonotypes restricted by HLA-C were the ones dominating the ex vivo response.

Via MiXCR, TCRdb re-called the reads, giving one row per CDR3 protein. The repertoire has about 200,000 distinct CDR3 sequences, roughly 9.8% of them found once; the top ten carry about 4.6%. The chain combines TRBV10-3 with TRBJ1-1; D is unclear. Input material: PBMCs. The TCR sequence derives from a human donor in good health (CMV status not recorded). Some clones in this sample may be carry-over from other donors' samples. As DNA, the CDR3 is TGTGCCATCAGCTTCTTGGGTGAAGCTTTCTTT. Protein product: CAISFLGEAFF.